This record looks at one TCR beta chain sequence and its context. Its cognate antigen has yet to be identified. There are no base qualities to consult, and no much larger clone falls within one base. Sequences SGDLS (CDR1) and YYNGEE (CDR2) are obtained from the germline V gene. From the cysteine through the phenylalanine, the CDR3 covers 14 amino acids. Only CDR3 DNA remains: 42 bases, in frame from the first base. V sheds 2 bases and J sheds 5 bases, leaving 13 bases between their ends. TCRbeta CDR3 regions were amplified from genomic DNA using the immunoSEQ Assay, a bias-controlled multiplex PCR. The study's own analysis went as follows. Within the assay, amplification of reference gene primers was used to estimate how many nucleated cells each sample contained. Sequence reads were collapsed and filtered to measure the absolute abundance of every unique TCRbeta CDR3 rearrangement. For each sample, productive Simpson clonality was calculated by taking the square root of Simpson's diversity index across productive rearrangements. This is the immuneACCESS table as TCRdb keeps it, with only in-frame sequences that have V and J called. A part of the clones is gone; compared with another copy, unresolved V genes explain less than half, and the rest is unexplained. The DNA gave D and trimming, while V, J and clone size come from that table. The sample table holds 150,000 or so clones, of which roughly 81% were seen once. The top ten clonotypes cover about 5.6% of the sample.

At one collaborating source in Seattle, patients were enrolled during active infection and were followed longitudinally through the course of disease. Each collaborating institution followed its own protocols to collect whole blood in K2EDTA tubes. For TCRbeta analysis, collaborators shipped samples in one of three forms: frozen whole blood, isolated PBMCs, or DNA extracted from either of those sample types. This sample is part of a study of blood T cell repertoires in COVID-19 (dated by TCRdb to about 2020). With respect to the entire study: Samples covering the acute and convalescent phases of COVID-19 were provided by collaborators in the United States, Italy and Spain. HLA class I and class II types, where available, came from metadata supplied by the sample provider rather than from assay-based typing. The repertoires were made available in a free public database intended to serve as a resource for research on the immune response to SARS-CoV-2. The material from the prospective study consisted of cDNA or gDNA derived from T cells, B-cell-depleted T cells, or PBMCs. Subjects who had been exposed to COVID-19, were actively infected with it, or had recovered from it provided the deeply sampled blood TCRbeta repertoires that made up the dataset. A de-identified subject ID, COVID-19 status, age in years and sex were almost always included in the sample metadata. The samples were drawn from the first 160 participants of the ongoing ImmuneRACE study and from some 1,300 subjects provided by 6 global collaborators. Findings and caveats that apply to the study as a whole: The amount of clinical and demographic metadata varied by source and participant and was provided uncurated.

The sequence is built from TRBV9 and TRBJ2-5, with no confident D gene call. The sequenced sample was peripheral blood. The sequence was obtained from a woman aged 45-65 years with COVID-19, enrolled during active disease. The DNA sequence follows: TGTGCCAGCAGCGTTCTGGCCAGTAGCGAGACCCAGTACTTC. This sequence encodes CASSVLASSETQYF.